This entry is about one TCR beta chain. Its antigen is not known. This record comes from a study of beta chain features in type 1 diabetes. Turning to the study itself: The patients were much like the healthy donors in age, gender and cell yields. Over all samples combined, about 99,000,000 sorted cells were examined.

General study points: In every one of the four CD4+ subsets, TCRB CDR3s were moderately but significantly shorter in Type 1 diabetes patients. Among type 1 diabetes patients, VDJ junctions had fewer insertions and more deletions.

The germline gives CDR1 SGHNT, CDR2 YYREEE (reference sequence). This CDR3 has 15 residues. The ends lost 1 base at V and 3 bases at J; junction bases unmatched: 4. Every isolated RNA sample was fully reverse transcribed, so sequencing captured expressed TCRB transcripts. Sequencing used immunoSEQ multiplex PCR; TCRdb keeps in-frame clones, though not all of them. The data show about 700,000 clones, 10% to 15% seen once. This sequence joins TRBV5-4 and TRBJ2-3; 8 bases line up with TRBD1. The source material was naive CD4+ T cells from blood. This receptor was identified in a man younger than 35 with type 1 diabetes. CDR3: CASSLTGGGTDTQYF. In nucleotides, the CDR3 is TGTGCCAGCAGCTTGACAGGGGGTGGTACAGATACGCAGTATTTT. Supplemented by reference TRBV5-4 and TRBJ2-3, the full variable domain reads ETGVTQSPTHLIKTRGQQVTLRCSSQSGHNTVSWYQQALGQGPQFIFQYYREEENGRGNFPPRFSGLQFPNYSSELNVNALELDDSALYLCASSLTGGGTDTQYFGPGTRLTVL.